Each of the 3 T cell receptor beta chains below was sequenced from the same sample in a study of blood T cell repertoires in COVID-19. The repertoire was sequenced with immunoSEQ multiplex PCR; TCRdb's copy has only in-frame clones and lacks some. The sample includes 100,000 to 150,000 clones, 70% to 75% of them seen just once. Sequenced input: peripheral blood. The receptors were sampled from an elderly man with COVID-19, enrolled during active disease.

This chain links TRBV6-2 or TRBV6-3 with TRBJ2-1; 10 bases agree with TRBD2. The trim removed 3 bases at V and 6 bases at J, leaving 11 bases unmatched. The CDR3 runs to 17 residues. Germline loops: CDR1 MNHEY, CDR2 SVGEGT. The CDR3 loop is CASSYGGAGLAPNEQFF. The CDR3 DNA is TGTGCCAGCAGTTATGGGGGAGCGGGACTAGCGCCCAATGAGCAGTTCTTC.

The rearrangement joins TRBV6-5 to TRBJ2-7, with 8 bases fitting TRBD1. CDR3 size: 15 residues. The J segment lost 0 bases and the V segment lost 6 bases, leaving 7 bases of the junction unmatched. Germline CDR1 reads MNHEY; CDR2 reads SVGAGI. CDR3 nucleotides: TGTGCCAGCAGCCTTGGACAGGGCAACTCCTACGAGCAGTACTTC. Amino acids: CASSLGQGNSYEQYF.

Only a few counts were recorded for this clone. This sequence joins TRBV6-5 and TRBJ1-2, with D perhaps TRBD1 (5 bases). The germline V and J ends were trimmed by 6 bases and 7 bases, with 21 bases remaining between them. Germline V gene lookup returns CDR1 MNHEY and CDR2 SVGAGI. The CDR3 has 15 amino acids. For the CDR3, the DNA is TGTGCCAGCAGCACCACATCAGGGAACAATTTTGGCTACACCTTC. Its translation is CASSTTSGNNFGYTF.